Below, 27 T cell receptor beta chains from the same sample are listed, as sequenced in a study of cytomegalovirus exposure and HLA in healthy donors. PCR was performed using 60 Vbeta and 13 Jbeta primers. Sequenced by immunoSEQ multiplex PCR; TCRdb stores in-frame clones only, minus some. The sample lists about 220,000 clones, 65% to 75% occurring once. Source material: PBMCs. These receptors came from a woman in her 30s in good health and CMV-seronegative.

The chain uses TRBV4-1 and TRBJ2-6; no reliable D call. The ends were cut back, 4 bases at V and 0 bases at J, with 10 bases in the middle. The CDR3 contains 16 residues. The germline V gene has CDR1 MGHRA and CDR2 YSYEKL. This CDR3 is CASSLAGHSGANVLTF. Here the CDR3 DNA reads TGCGCCAGCAGCCTCGCAGGCCACTCTGGGGCCAACGTCCTGACTTTC.

The chain carries TRBV15 and TRBJ2-7; D perhaps matches TRBD1 (6 bases). CDR1 is LNHNV, CDR2 YYDKDF, per germline (reference sequence). Trimming cost V 9 bases and J 4 bases, with 22 bases left between them. The CDR3 runs 15 residues. CDR3 region: CATGDILGRGYEQYF. In DNA, the CDR3 is TGTGCCACTGGGGACATCTTGGGTCGAGGGTACGAGCAGTACTTC. The full variable domain, completed using reference TRBV15 and TRBJ2-7, is DAMVIQNPRYQVTQFGKPVTLSCSQTLNHNVMYWYQQKSSQAPKLLFHYYDKDFNNEADTPDNFQSRRPNTSFCFLDIRSPGLGDTAMYLCATGDILGRGYEQYFGPGTRLTVT.

The chain links TRBV5-4 to TRBJ2-7, with TRBD1 identical over 8 bases. The V and J ends lost 4 bases and 5 bases, in that order; junction bases with no gene match: 11. CDR1 SGHNT and CDR2 YYREEE come from the germline V gene (reference sequence). The CDR3 consists of 15 residues. The CDR3 sequence: CASSVPGQAFHEQYF. In DNA, the CDR3 is TGTGCCAGCAGCGTCCCGGGACAGGCGTTCCACGAGCAGTACTTC.

The chain recombines TRBV11-1 with TRBJ1-4; D remains ambiguous. V gave up 6 bases and J gave up 7 bases, with 15 bases separating them. Germline loops: CDR1 SGHAT, CDR2 FQDESV (reference sequence). The CDR3 extends over 14 amino acids. CDR3 protein: CASRNTGEGEKLFF. For the CDR3, the DNA is TGTGCCAGCAGAAACACCGGAGAAGGTGAAAAACTGTTTTTT.

J is TRBJ2-3 and V is TRBV7-7; 10 bases are shared with TRBD2. Germline CDR1 reads SSHAT; CDR2 reads FNYEAQ (reference sequence). J was trimmed by 7 bases and V by 11 bases; bases with no gene match: 15. This CDR3 region has 15 residues. CDR3 amino acids: CALLEIAGGHNTQYF. CDR3 nucleotide sequence: TGTGCCCTTCTAGAAATAGCGGGAGGACATAATACGCAGTATTTT.

This clone was counted once. CDR3 loop: CASSTTGGTRGEQFF. The CDR3 coding sequence is TGTGCCAGCAGCACGACAGGGGGCACTAGAGGTGAGCAGTTCTTC. The chain uses TRBV7-3 and TRBJ2-1, with 10 bases matching TRBD1. The CDR3 runs 15 residues. The germline CDR1 and CDR2 sequences are SGHTA and FQGTGA. V lost 5 bases, J lost 9 bases, and 10 bases stayed unmatched.

The chain uses TRBV30 and TRBJ2-2, with no clear D. CDR3 size: 11 residues. Trimming shortened V by 0 bases and J by 10 bases, and 6 bases separated the two germline ends. Germline V lookup: CDR1 GTSNPN, CDR2 SVGIG (reference sequence). CDR3 sequence: CAWSVQLELFF. For the CDR3, the DNA is TGTGCCTGGAGTGTACAGCTGGAGCTGTTTTTT.

The V call is TRBV30, the J call TRBJ2-2, with 10 bases lining up with TRBD1. There are 15 residues in the CDR3. Germline assignment: CDR1 GTSNPN and CDR2 SVGIG (reference sequence). V lost 2 bases and J lost 6; bases outside the gene matches: 6. CDR3 sequence reads: CAWSSGQGGAGELFF. CDR3 DNA: TGTGCCTGGAGTTCCGGACAGGGGGGAGCCGGGGAGCTGTTTTTT.

To note about this clone: Other DNA sequences from this sample encode an identical CDR3 as well. CDR3 coding DNA: TGTGCCAGCAGTAGGGGGAGTTCCTACGAGCAGTACTTC. Amino acids: CASSRGSSYEQYF. This chain uses TRBV7-9 with TRBJ2-7; tentative D call: TRBD1 (6 bases). This CDR3 contains 13 residues. V was cut by 6 bases and J by 1 base, with 10 bases left in between. Germline CDR1 reads SEHNR; CDR2 reads FQNEAQ (reference sequence).

This clone turned up a few times. The V call is TRBV7-2, the J call TRBJ1-2; D is possibly TRBD1 (5 bases). CDR3 length equals 15 residues. Trimming cost V 4 bases and J 8 bases, with 20 bases left between them. From germline, CDR1 is SGHTA and CDR2 FQGNSA. CDR3 sequence (DNA): TGTGCCAGCAGCTGGGGCGGCGGCGGCGCAGGAGGCTACACCTTC. Its translation is CASSWGGGGAGGYTF.

The chain carries TRBV2 and TRBJ2-2; D is unresolved. V was pared by 0 bases and J by 4 bases, with 15 bases between. The length of the CDR3 is 17 residues. The germline gives CDR1 SNHLY, CDR2 FYNNEI. The CDR3 region is CASSEAGLAPGTGELFF. The DNA for the CDR3 is TGTGCCAGCAGTGAAGCAGGATTAGCTCCGGGCACCGGGGAGCTGTTTTTT.

This clone was counted only a few times. The chain links TRBV5-1 to TRBJ1-6; 7 bases fit TRBD1. The V gene's germline CDR1 is SGHRS and CDR2 YFSETQ. Trimming cost V 4 bases and J 9 bases; bases outside gene matches: 4. The CDR3 is 13 residues long. The CDR3 DNA reads as TGCGCCAGCAGCCTCGGGACAGCTTCACCCCTCCACTTT. It codes for CASSLGTASPLHF.

This clone has just a few counts. The chain couples TRBV6-6 to TRBJ2-5, with 10 bases that match TRBD1. J gave up 4 bases and V 5 bases, and 4 bases lay outside the gene matches. The CDR3 loop spans 14 amino acids. From germline, CDR1 is MNHNY and CDR2 SVGAGI (reference sequence). The CDR3 bases are TGTGCCAGCAGTCCGGGACAGGGGATAGAGACCCAGTACTTC. This codes for CASSPGQGIETQYF.

This clone was counted a few times. V and J are TRBV6-1 and TRBJ1-1, with TRBD1 as a possible D gene (6 bases). The CDR3 runs to 14 residues. V was trimmed by 0 bases and J by 7 bases, leaving 12 bases between them. Germline assignment: CDR1 MNHNS and CDR2 SASEGT. The DNA for the CDR3 is TGTGCCAGCAGTGAAGCGCCAGGGGAGCTTGAAGCTTTCTTT. Translating gives CASSEAPGELEAFF.

V and J are TRBV2 and TRBJ2-1, with 11 bases matching TRBD1. This CDR3 contains 15 residues. Germline V gene data show CDR1 as SNHLY and CDR2 as FYNNEI. Losses at the gene ends were 6 bases for V and 6 bases for J; bases not matched to a gene: 7. The CDR3 loop reads CASRDRDRGANEQFF. The CDR3 nucleotides read TGTGCCAGCAGGGACAGGGACAGGGGGGCCAATGAGCAGTTCTTC. Combining the CDR3 with reference TRBV2 and TRBJ2-1 gives the whole variable domain EPEVTQTPSHQVTQMGQEVILRCVPISNHLYFYWYRQILGQKVEFLVSFYNNEISEKSEIFDDQFSVERPDGSNFTLKIRSTKLEDSAMYFCASRDRDRGANEQFFGPGTRLTVL.

This clone appeared a few times. V gene TRBV6-1 combines with J gene TRBJ2-5; D remains ambiguous. The germline V gene has CDR1 MNHNS and CDR2 SASEGT. V lost 4 bases to trimming and J lost 0 bases, with 6 bases between them. This CDR3 spans 13 amino acids. CDR3: CASSVDYQETQYF. In nucleotides, the CDR3 is TGTGCCAGCAGTGTTGACTACCAAGAGACCCAGTACTTC.

This clone was counted a few times. V gene TRBV7-3 combines with J gene TRBJ2-3, with a possible D match to TRBD2 (6 bases). The V end was cut by 5 bases, the J end by 10 bases, with 16 bases between. The CDR3 spans 13 residues. Germline values: CDR1 SGHTA, CDR2 FQGTGA. This CDR3 is CASSQTSRGAQYF. In DNA form, the CDR3 reads TGTGCCAGCAGCCAGACTTCGCGGGGTGCGCAGTATTTT.

V gene TRBV2 combines with J gene TRBJ2-1; TRBD1 matches 7 bases. V lost 6 bases, J lost 4 bases, and 9 bases stayed unmatched. The CDR3 has 15 residues. Germline lookup yields CDR1 SNHLY and CDR2 FYNNEI. The CDR3 here is CASRFDRAGYNEQFF. CDR3 DNA: TGTGCCAGCAGGTTCGACAGGGCCGGATACAATGAGCAGTTCTTC.

The V and J genes are TRBV27 and TRBJ2-2, with 7 bases fitting TRBD1. The CDR3 is 14 amino acids. CDR1 and CDR2 from the germline V gene are MNHEY and SMNVEV (reference sequence). With V trimmed by 5 bases and J by 7 bases, 7 bases remained unmatched. This chain's CDR3 is CASSQTGLGGELFF. In nucleotides, the CDR3 is TGTGCCAGCAGTCAGACAGGGCTGGGCGGGGAGCTGTTTTTT.

The chain has TRBV12-5 and TRBJ2-7; D is ambiguous. V was trimmed by 5 bases and J by 3 bases, leaving 8 bases between them. The CDR3 spans 12 residues. Germline loops: CDR1 LGHNT, CDR2 FRNRAP. The CDR3 DNA follows: TGTGCTAGTGGTCTTACAGTCTACGAGCAGTACTTC. It is translated as CASGLTVYEQYF.

This chain connects TRBV18 to TRBJ1-1, with D hard to call. Trimming removed 4 bases at V and 4 bases at J, with 16 bases between. The CDR3 has 15 amino acids. CDR1 KGHSH and CDR2 LQKENI come from the germline V gene. The CDR3 sequence is CASSRATVTGTEAFF. The CDR3 coding sequence is TGTGCCAGCTCACGCGCGACGGTGACGGGCACTGAAGCTTTCTTT.

The V and J genes are TRBV30 and TRBJ1-1, with D unclear. There are 14 residues in the CDR3. Trimming stripped 2 bases from V and 4 bases from J, with 14 bases between. The V gene's germline CDR1 is GTSNPN and CDR2 SVGIG (reference sequence). The CDR3 sequence is CAWSPGLEGTEAFF. The CDR3 nucleotides are TGTGCCTGGAGTCCCGGGCTTGAGGGCACTGAAGCTTTCTTT.

This clone has just one count. This chain uses TRBV30 with TRBJ2-7; weak D call: TRBD1 (5 bases). Germline-derived CDR1 and CDR2 are GTSNPN and SVGIG (reference sequence). Trimming left V 2 bases short and J 6 bases short, with 11 bases between. This CDR3 is built from 12 residues. The CDR3 DNA is TGTGCCTGGAGTTCTCCAGGGCCCGAGCAGTACTTC. The encoded protein is CAWSSPGPEQYF. Full variable domain (rest looked up from reference TRBV30 and TRBJ2-7): SQTIHQWPATLVQPVGSPLSLECTVEGTSNPNLYWYRQAAGRGLQLLFYSVGIGQISSEVPQNLSASRPQDRQFILSSKKLLLSDSGFYLCAWSSPGPEQYFGPGTRLTVT.

The chain couples TRBV5-4 to TRBJ1-2, with D perhaps TRBD1 (5 bases). The CDR3 is made up of 15 amino acids. Trimming cost V 9 bases and J 2 bases, with 20 bases left between them. Germline V gene lookup returns CDR1 SGHNT and CDR2 YYREEE (reference sequence). This chain's CDR3 is CATTPYGTGNYGYTF. CDR3 bases: TGTGCCACCACCCCTTACGGCACAGGAAACTATGGCTACACCTTC.

The genes are TRBV21-1 and TRBJ2-3; the table's D gene call, TRBD2, was not cross checked with the DNA. TRBV21-1 is a listed pseudogene. The CDR3 covers 15 residues. In DNA, the CDR3 is TGTGCCAGCAGCATACAGCGGACTTCCACAGATACGCAGTATTTT. Translation gives CASSIQRTSTDTQYF.

The chain couples TRBV5-5 to TRBJ2-7, with D perhaps matching TRBD1 (5 bases). Germline V gives CDR1 SGHKS, CDR2 YYEKEE (reference sequence). V gave up 0 bases and J gave up 0 bases, with 13 bases separating them. The CDR3 consists of 16 residues. DNA of the CDR3: TGTGCCAGCAGCTTGGATATTATGCAGGGCTCCTACGAGCAGTACTTC. This translates into CASSLDIMQGSYEQYF.

This chain links TRBV27 with TRBJ1-2; 7 bases line up with TRBD1. The germline gives CDR1 MNHEY, CDR2 SMNVEV (reference sequence). The CDR3 is 16 amino acids. J lost 6 bases, V lost 2 bases, and 12 bases had no gene match. For the CDR3, the DNA is TGTGCCAGCAGTTTAACAGGGGCGGTTTCATGGGATGGCTACACCTTC. Protein: CASSLTGAVSWDGYTF.